This T cell receptor beta chain was profiled in a study of cytomegalovirus exposure and HLA in healthy donors. The PCR made use of 60 Vbeta and 13 Jbeta primers. Sequencing used immunoSEQ multiplex PCR; TCRdb keeps in-frame clones, though not all of them. The sample holds 100,000 to 150,000 clones, 79% seen once. Findings and limits, study-wide: The study carried out a later analysis of TCR beta sequences. It associated approximately 16,000 of them with specific HLA alleles at a false discovery rate of 0.05.

Concerning this clone itself: The antigen remains unidentified.

This CDR3 contains 14 residues. Germline V gives CDR1 MNHNS, CDR2 SASEGT. The V end was cut by 6 bases, the J end by 0 bases, with 12 bases between. This TCR derives from a man aged 18 to 29 in good health and CMV-seronegative. V usage is TRBV6-1 and J usage is TRBJ2-7; perhaps TRBD1 as D (6 bases). Input material: PBMCs. As DNA, the CDR3 is TGTGCCAGCAGGAGACAGGTTAGCTCCTACGAGCAGTACTTC. It yields the protein CASRRQVSSYEQYF.